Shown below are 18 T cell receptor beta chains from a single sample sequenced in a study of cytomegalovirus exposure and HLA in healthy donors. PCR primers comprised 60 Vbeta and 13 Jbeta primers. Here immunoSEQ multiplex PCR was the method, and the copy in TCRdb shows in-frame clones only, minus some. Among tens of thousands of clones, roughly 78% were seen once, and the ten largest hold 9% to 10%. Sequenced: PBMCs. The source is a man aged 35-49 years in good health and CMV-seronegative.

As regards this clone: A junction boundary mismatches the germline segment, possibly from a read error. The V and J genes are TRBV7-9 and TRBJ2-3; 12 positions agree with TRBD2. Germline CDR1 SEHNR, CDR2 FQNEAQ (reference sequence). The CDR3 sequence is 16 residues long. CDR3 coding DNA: TGTGCCGGCAGCCCAAGGACTAGCGGGGGCACAGATACGCAGTATTTT. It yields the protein CAGSPRTSGGTDTQYF.

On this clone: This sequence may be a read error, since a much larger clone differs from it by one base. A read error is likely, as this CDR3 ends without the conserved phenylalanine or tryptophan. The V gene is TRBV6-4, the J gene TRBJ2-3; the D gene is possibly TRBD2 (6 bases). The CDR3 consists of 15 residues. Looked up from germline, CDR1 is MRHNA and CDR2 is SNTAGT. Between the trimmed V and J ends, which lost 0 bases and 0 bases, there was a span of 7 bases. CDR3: CASSDSRGSTDTQYS. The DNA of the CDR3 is TGTGCCAGCAGTGACTCACGGGGGAGCACAGATACGCAGTATTCT.

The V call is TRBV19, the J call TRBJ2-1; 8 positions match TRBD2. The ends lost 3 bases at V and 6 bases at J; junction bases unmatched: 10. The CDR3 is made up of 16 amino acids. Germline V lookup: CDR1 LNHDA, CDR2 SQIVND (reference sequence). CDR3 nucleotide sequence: TGTGCCAGTAGTATGGCCACGGGAGGGCCGATCAATGAGCAGTTCTTC. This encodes CASSMATGGPINEQFF.

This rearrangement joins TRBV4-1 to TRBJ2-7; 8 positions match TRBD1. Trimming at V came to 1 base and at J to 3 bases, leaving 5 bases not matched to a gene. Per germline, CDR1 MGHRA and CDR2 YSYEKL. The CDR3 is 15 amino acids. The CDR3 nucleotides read TGCGCCAGCAGCCAAGGGACAGGGAAAAACTACGAGCAGTACTTC. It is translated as CASSQGTGKNYEQYF.

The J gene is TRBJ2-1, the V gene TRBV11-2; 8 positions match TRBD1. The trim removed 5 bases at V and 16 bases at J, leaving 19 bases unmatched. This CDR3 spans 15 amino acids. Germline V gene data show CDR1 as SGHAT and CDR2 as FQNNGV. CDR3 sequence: CASSKNRLRDRKYFF. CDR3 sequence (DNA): TGTGCCAGCAGCAAGAATCGCCTCAGGGACAGGAAGTATTTCTTC.

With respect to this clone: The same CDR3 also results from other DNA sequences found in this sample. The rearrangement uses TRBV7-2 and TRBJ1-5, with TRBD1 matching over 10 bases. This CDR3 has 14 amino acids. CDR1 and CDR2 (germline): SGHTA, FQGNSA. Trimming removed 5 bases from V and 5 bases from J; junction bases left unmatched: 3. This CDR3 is CASSPGQGYQPQHF. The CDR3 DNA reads TGTGCCAGCAGCCCGGGACAGGGGTATCAGCCCCAGCATTTT. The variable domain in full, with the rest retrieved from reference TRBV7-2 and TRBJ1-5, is GAGVSQSPSNKVTEKGKDVELRCDPISGHTALYWYRQSLGQGLEFLIYFQGNSAPDKSGLPSDRFSAERTGGSVSTLTIQRTQQEDSAVYLCASSPGQGYQPQHFGDGTRLSIL.

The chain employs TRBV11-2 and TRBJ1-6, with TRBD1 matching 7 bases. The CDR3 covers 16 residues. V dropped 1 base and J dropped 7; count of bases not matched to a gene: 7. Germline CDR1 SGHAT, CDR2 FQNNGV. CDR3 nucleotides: TGTGCCAGCAGCTTAGTTACCGGGACAGCCAATTCACCCCTCCACTTT. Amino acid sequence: CASSLVTGTANSPLHF. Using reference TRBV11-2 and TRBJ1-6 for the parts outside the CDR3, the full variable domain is EAGVAQSPRYKIIEKRQSVAFWCNPISGHATLYWYQQILGQGPKLLIQFQNNGVVDDSQLPKDRFSAERLKGVDSTLKIQPAKLEDSAVYLCASSLVTGTANSPLHFGNGTRLTVT.

The CDR3 protein is CASSLGLPGELSADTQYF. Written as DNA, the CDR3 is TGTGCCAGCAGCCTAGGACTACCGGGAGAGCTCTCCGCAGATACGCAGTATTTT. V and J are TRBV9 and TRBJ2-3; D is perhaps TRBD2 (6 bases). Germline V gives CDR1 SGDLS, CDR2 YYNGEE. The CDR3 spans 18 residues. V was shortened by 4 bases and J by 4 bases, with 25 bases between the two germline ends.

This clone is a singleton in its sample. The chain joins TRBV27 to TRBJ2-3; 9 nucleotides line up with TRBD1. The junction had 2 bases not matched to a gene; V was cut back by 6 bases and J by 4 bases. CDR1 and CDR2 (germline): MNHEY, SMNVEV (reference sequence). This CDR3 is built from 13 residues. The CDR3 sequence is CASRTGGSDTQYF. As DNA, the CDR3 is TGTGCCAGCAGGACAGGGGGGTCAGATACGCAGTATTTT.

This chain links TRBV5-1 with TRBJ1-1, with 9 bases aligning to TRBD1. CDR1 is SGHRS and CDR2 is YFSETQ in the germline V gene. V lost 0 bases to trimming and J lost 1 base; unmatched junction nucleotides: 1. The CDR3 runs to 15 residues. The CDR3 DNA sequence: TGCGCCAGCAGCTTGGAGGGACAGGGGAACACTGAAGCTTTCTTT. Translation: CASSLEGQGNTEAFF.

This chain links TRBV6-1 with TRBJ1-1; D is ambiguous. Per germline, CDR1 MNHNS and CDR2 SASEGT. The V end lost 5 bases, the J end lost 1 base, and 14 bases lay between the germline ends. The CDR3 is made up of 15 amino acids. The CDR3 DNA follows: TGTGCCAGCAGTTTCAGAAAACAGAGGAACACTGAAGCTTTCTTT. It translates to CASSFRKQRNTEAFF.

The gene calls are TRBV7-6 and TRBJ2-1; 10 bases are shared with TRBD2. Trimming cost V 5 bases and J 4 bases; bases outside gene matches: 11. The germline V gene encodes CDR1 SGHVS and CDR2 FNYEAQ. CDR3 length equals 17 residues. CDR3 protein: CASSPNPSGGSYNEQFF. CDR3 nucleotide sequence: TGTGCCAGCAGCCCCAATCCTAGCGGGGGATCGTACAATGAGCAGTTCTTC.

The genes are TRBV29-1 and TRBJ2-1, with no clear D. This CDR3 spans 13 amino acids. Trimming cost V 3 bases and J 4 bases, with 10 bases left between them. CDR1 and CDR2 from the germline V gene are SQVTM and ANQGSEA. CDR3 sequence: CSVDQSGYNEQFF. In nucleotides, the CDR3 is TGCAGCGTTGACCAGTCTGGTTACAATGAGCAGTTCTTC.

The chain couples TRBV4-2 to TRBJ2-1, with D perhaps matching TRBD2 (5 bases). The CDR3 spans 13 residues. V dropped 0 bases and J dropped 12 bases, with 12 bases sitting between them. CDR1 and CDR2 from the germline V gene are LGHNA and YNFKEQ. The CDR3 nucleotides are TGTGCCAGCAGCCAAGAAGGGCTAGCAAGGCAGTTCTTC. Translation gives CASSQEGLARQFF.

The CDR3 reads CASSPQIGGEPQHF. CDR3 nucleotides: TGTGCCAGCTCACCACAGATAGGGGGCGAACCCCAGCATTTT. J is TRBJ1-5 and V is TRBV18, with TRBD1 matching over 7 bases. In germline, CDR1 is KGHSH, CDR2 LQKENI. Unmatched junction bases numbered 7, after V lost 1 base and J lost 10 bases. This CDR3 has 14 amino acids.

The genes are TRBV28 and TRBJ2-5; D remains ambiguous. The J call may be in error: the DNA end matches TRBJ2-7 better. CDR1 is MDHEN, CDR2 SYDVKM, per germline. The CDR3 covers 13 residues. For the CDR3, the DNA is TGTGCCAGCAGTCTACCGGGTGACTACGAGCAGTACTTC. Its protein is CASSLPGDYEQYF.

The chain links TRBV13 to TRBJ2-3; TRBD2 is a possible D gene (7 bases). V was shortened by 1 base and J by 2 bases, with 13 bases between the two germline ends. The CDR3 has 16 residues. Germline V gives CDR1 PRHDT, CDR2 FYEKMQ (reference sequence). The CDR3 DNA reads TGTGCCAGCAGCTTAGTTGCGGGGGCGTTCACAGATACGCAGTATTTT. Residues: CASSLVAGAFTDTQYF.

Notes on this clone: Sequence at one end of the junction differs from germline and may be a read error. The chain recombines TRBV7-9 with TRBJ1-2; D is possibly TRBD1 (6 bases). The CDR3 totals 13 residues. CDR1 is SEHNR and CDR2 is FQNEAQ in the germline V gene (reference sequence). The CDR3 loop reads CASSYGTSYRYTF. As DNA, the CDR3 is TGTGCCAGCAGCTACGGGACATCCTATCGCTACACCTTC.